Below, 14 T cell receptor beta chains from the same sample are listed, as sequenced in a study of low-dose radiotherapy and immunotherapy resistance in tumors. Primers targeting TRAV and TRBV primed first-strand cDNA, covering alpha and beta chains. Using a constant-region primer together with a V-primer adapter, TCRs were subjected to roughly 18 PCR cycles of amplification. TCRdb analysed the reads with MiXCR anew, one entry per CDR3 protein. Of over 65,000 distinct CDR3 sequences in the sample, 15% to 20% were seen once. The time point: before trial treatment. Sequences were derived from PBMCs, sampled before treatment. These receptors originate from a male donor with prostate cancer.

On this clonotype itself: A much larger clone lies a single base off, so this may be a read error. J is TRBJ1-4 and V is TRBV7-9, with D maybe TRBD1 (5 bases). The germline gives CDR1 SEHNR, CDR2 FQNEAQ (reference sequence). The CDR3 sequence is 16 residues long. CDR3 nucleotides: TGTGCCAGCAGCTTAGATTCGATGGGGGTTAAGGAAAAACTGATTTTT. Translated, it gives CASSLDSMGVKEKLIF. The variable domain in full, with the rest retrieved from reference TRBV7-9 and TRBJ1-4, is DTGVSQNPRHKITKRGQNVTFRCDPISEHNRLYWYRQTLGQGPEFLTYFQNEAQLEKSRLLSDRFSAERPKGSFSTLEIQRTEQGDSAMYLCASSLDSMGVKEKLIFGSGTQLSVL.

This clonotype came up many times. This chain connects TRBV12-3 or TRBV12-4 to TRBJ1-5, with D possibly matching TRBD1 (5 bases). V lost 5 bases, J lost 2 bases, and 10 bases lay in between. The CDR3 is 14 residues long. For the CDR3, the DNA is TGTGCCAGCAGTCAAAGGGGCGGCAATCAGCCCCAGCATTTT. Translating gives CASSQRGGNQPQHF.

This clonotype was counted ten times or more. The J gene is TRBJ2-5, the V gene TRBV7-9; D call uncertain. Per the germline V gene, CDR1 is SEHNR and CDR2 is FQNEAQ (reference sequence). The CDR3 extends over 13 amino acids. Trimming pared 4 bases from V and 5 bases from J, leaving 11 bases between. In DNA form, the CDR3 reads TGTGCCAGCAGCTACGGGTTAGGGGAGACCCAGTACTTC. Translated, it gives CASSYGLGETQYF.

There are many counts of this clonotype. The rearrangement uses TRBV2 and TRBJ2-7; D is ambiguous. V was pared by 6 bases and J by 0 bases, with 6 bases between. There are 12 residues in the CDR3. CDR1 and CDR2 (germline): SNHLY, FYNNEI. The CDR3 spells CASRLVSYEQYF. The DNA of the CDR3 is TGTGCCAGCAGGTTGGTCTCCTACGAGCAGTACTTC. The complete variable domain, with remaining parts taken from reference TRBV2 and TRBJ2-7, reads EPEVTQTPSHQVTQMGQEVILRCVPISNHLYFYWYRQILGQKVEFLVSFYNNEISEKSEIFDDQFSVERPDGSNFTLKIRSTKLEDSAMYFCASRLVSYEQYFGPGTRLTVT.

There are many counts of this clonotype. In nucleotides, the CDR3 is TGCGCCAGCAGCTGGGACAGGAACACTGAAGCTTTCTTT. Residues: CASSWDRNTEAFF. J is TRBJ1-1 and V is TRBV5-1; the match to TRBD1 covers 7 bases. The CDR3 consists of 13 residues. The V segment lost 3 bases and the J segment 1 base; nucleotides outside the gene matches: 0. Germline assignment: CDR1 SGHRS and CDR2 YFSETQ.

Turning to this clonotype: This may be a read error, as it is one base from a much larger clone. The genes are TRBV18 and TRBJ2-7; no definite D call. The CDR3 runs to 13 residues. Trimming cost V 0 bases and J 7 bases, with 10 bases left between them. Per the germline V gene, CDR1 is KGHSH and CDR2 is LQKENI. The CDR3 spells CASSPPHKWEQYF. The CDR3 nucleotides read TGTGCCAGCTCACCACCGCACAAGTGGGAGCAGTACTTC.

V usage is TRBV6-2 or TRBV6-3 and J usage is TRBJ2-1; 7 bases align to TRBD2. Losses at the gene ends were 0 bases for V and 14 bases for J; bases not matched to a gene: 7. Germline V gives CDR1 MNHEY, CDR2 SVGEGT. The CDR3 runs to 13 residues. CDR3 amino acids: CASSYSPAGREFF. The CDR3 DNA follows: TGTGCCAGCAGTTACTCCCCGGCGGGGAGGGAGTTCTTC.

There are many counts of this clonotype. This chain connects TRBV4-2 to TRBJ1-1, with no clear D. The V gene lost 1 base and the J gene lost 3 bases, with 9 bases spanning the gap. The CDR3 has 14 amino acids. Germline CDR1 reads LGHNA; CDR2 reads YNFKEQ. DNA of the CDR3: TGTGCCAGCAGCCAAGTCGGGGTGGACACTGAAGCTTTCTTT. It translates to CASSQVGVDTEAFF.

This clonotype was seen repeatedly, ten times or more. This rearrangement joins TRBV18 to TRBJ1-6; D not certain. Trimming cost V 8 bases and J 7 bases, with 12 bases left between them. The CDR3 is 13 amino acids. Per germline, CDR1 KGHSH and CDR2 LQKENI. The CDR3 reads CASHGRQNSPLHF. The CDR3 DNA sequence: TGTGCCAGCCACGGACGGCAAAATTCACCCCTCCACTTT. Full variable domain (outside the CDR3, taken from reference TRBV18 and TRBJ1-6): NAGVMQNPRHLVRRRGQEARLRCSPMKGHSHVYWYRQLPEEGLKFMVYLQKENIIDESGMPKERFSAEFPKEGPSILRIQQVVRGDSAAYFCASHGRQNSPLHFGNGTRLTVT.

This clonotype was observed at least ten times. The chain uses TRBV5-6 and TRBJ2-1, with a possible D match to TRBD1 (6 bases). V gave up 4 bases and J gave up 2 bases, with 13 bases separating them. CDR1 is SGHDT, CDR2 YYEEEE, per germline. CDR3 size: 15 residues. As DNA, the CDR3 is TGTGCCAGCAGCAGGGGTGGGGGCGCCTACAATGAGCAGTTCTTC. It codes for CASSRGGGAYNEQFF.

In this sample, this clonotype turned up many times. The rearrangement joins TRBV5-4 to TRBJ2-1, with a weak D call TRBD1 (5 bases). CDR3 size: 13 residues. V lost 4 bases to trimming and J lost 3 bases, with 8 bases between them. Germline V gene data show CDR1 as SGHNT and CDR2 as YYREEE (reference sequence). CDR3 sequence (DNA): TGTGCCAGCAGCCCAGGGATCTACAATGAGCAGTTCTTC. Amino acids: CASSPGIYNEQFF.

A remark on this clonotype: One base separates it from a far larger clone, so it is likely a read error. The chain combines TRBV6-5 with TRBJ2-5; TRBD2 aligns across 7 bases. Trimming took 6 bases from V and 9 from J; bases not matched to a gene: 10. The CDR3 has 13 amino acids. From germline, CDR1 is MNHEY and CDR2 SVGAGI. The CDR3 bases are TGTGCCAGCAGGGGACTACTTCGCGAGGCCCAGTACTTC. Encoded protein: CASRGLLREAQYF.

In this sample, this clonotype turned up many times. Here the CDR3 reads CASSPGPTSYEQYF. The CDR3 nucleotides are TGTGCCAGCAGCCCCGGACCCACCTCCTACGAGCAGTACTTC. V and J are TRBV6-2 or TRBV6-3 and TRBJ2-7; D gene unclear. The germline gives CDR1 MNHEY, CDR2 SVGEGT. The CDR3 consists of 14 residues. V gave up 6 bases and J gave up 0 bases, with 12 bases separating them.

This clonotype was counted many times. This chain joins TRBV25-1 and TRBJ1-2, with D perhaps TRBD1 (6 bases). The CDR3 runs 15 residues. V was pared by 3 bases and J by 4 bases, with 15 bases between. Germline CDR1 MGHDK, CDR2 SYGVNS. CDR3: CASSDTNGQIYGYTF. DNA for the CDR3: TGTGCCAGCAGTGATACCAATGGACAGATCTATGGCTACACCTTC.